One and the same sample provided the 18 T cell receptor beta chains below, sequenced in a study of cytomegalovirus exposure and HLA in healthy donors. PCR primers comprised 60 Vbeta and 13 Jbeta primers. TCRdb keeps only in-frame clones here, not all; method: immunoSEQ multiplex PCR. The sample includes some 180,000 clones, approximately 85% of them seen just once. The specimen sequenced was PBMCs. The receptors come from a woman aged 50 to 60 in good health and CMV-seronegative.

J is TRBJ1-2 and V is TRBV6-5, with D maybe TRBD1 (5 bases). Looked up from germline, CDR1 is MNHEY and CDR2 is SVGAGI. The V gene lost 5 bases and the J gene lost 6 bases, with 13 bases spanning the gap. The CDR3 is 13 amino acids. The CDR3 here is CASSRDSWDGYTF. The CDR3, as DNA: TGTGCCAGCAGTCGGGACTCGTGGGATGGCTACACCTTC.

This chain uses TRBV4-3 with TRBJ2-7; 11 nucleotides align to TRBD2. V shed 0 bases and J 6 bases; nucleotides not matched to a gene: 4. The length of the CDR3 is 15 residues. CDR1 is LGHNA and CDR2 is YSLEER in the germline V gene. This CDR3 reads CASSQELAGAREQYF. Here the CDR3 DNA reads TGCGCCAGCAGCCAAGAACTAGCGGGAGCCCGCGAGCAGTACTTC.

This chain uses TRBV28 with TRBJ2-5; D is possibly TRBD2 (6 bases). The end of the DNA fits TRBJ2-7 better, so the J call may be wrong. Per germline, CDR1 MDHEN and CDR2 SYDVKM. The CDR3 runs 14 residues. CDR3 in DNA: TGTGCCAGCAATATCATAGCGGCTAAGGGCGAGCAGTACTTC. Translation: CASNIIAAKGEQYF.

The chain recombines TRBV5-7 with TRBJ1-3; D is possibly TRBD1 (5 bases). TRBV5-7 is an open reading frame, and its role is uncertain. V gave up 5 bases and J gave up 0 bases, with 15 bases separating them. The CDR3 covers 16 residues. The CDR3 DNA sequence: TGTGCCAGCAGTTCACTCACCAGGGTCTCTGGAAACACCATATATTTT. Its translation: CASSSLTRVSGNTIYF.

The V and J genes are TRBV27 and TRBJ1-5; the match to TRBD1 covers 8 bases. The CDR3 has 15 residues. Germline trimming cut 0 bases from V and 6 bases from J; bases unmatched to any gene: 4. In germline, CDR1 is MNHEY, CDR2 SMNVEV (reference sequence). The CDR3 protein is CASSLSQGGAQPQHF. The CDR3 region has the DNA TGTGCCAGCAGTTTATCACAGGGGGGGGCTCAGCCCCAGCATTTT.

V is TRBV30 and J is TRBJ2-1, with 10 bases identical to TRBD2. Germline V lookup: CDR1 GTSNPN, CDR2 SVGIG (reference sequence). The CDR3 totals 13 residues. V shed 7 bases and J 3 bases; nucleotides not matched to a gene: 3. DNA for the CDR3: TGTGCCTTCTTAGCGGGAGGCTACAATGAGCAGTTCTTC. This encodes CAFLAGGYNEQFF.

CDR3 DNA: TGTGCCAGCAGCCCTGGACAGGCGAACTATGGCTACACCTTC. Its translation: CASSPGQANYGYTF. The chain employs TRBV7-9 and TRBJ1-2; 7 bases fit TRBD1. Germline lookup yields CDR1 SEHNR and CDR2 FQNEAQ (reference sequence). The CDR3 has 14 amino acids. Trimming cost V 5 bases and J 2 bases; bases outside gene matches: 5. The variable domain in full, completed from reference TRBV7-9 and TRBJ1-2, reads DTGVSQNPRHKITKRGQNVTFRCDPISEHNRLYWYRQTLGQGPEFLTYFQNEAQLEKSRLLSDRFSAERPKGSFSTLEIQRTEQGDSAMYLCASSPGQANYGYTFGSGTRLTVV.

J is TRBJ2-3 and V is TRBV9; 14 bases fit TRBD2. Germline CDR1 reads SGDLS; CDR2 reads YYNGEE. V shed 1 base, J shed 1 base, and the junction held 5 bases outside the gene matches. This CDR3 is built from 18 residues. CDR3 protein: CASSVHPTSGRGTDTQYF. For the CDR3, the DNA is TGTGCCAGCAGCGTACACCCGACTAGCGGGAGGGGCACAGATACGCAGTATTTT.

The gene calls are TRBV25-1 and TRBJ1-5; unclear D gene. This CDR3 contains 14 residues. Deletions cut 0 bases from V and 8 bases from J, with 11 bases between. Germline lookup yields CDR1 MGHDK and CDR2 SYGVNS. CDR3: CASSEYDSTEPQHF. CDR3 bases: TGTGCCAGCAGTGAATATGACTCAACGGAGCCCCAGCATTTT.

V and J are TRBV28 and TRBJ2-5; the D gene is possibly TRBD2 (5 bases). This CDR3 comprises 15 residues. Looked up from germline, CDR1 is MDHEN and CDR2 is SYDVKM. Trimming removed 4 bases at V and 2 bases at J, with 14 bases between. CDR3 amino acids: CASSYGITGQETQYF. In DNA, the CDR3 is TGTGCCAGCAGTTATGGGATAACGGGGCAAGAGACCCAGTACTTC.

The chain carries TRBV7-2 and TRBJ2-1; a weak D match, TRBD2 (5 bases). Germline V CDR1 and CDR2: SGHTA, FQGNSA. Trimming removed 2 bases from V and 1 base from J, with 9 bases in between. The CDR3 has 15 residues. CDR3 DNA sequence: TGTGCCAGCAGCTTAAGACTACTTTCCTACAATGAGCAGTTCTTC. Amino acids: CASSLRLLSYNEQFF.

This chain links TRBV27 with TRBJ2-2; 11 bases align to TRBD2. Per the germline V gene, CDR1 is MNHEY and CDR2 is SMNVEV (reference sequence). V was clipped by 4 bases and J by 5 bases; unmatched bases: 9. The CDR3 spans 17 residues. The CDR3 is CASSSSLTSGRTGELFF. For the CDR3, the DNA is TGTGCCAGCAGTTCCTCCCTTACTAGCGGGAGAACCGGGGAGCTGTTTTTT.

The chain couples TRBV19 to TRBJ2-1; 11 nucleotides agree with TRBD1. V was pared by 9 bases and J by 4 bases, with 2 bases of the junction left unmatched. The CDR3 extends over 13 amino acids. Germline values: CDR1 LNHDA, CDR2 SQIVND (reference sequence). CDR3 DNA: TGTGCCAGCGGACAGGGGGCGTACAATGAGCAGTTCTTC. This codes for CASGQGAYNEQFF.

In DNA, the CDR3 is TGTGCCAGCAACCCGGGTGAAGGTACCTACAATGAGCAGTTCTTC. Translating gives CASNPGEGTYNEQFF. The genes are TRBV9 and TRBJ2-1; D not resolved. This CDR3 region has 15 residues. The V end was cut by 6 bases, the J end by 2 bases, with 15 bases between. Germline V lookup: CDR1 SGDLS, CDR2 YYNGEE.

The CDR3 sequence: CASSPGGQGGEKLFF. CDR3 nucleotides: TGTGCCAGCAGTCCAGGGGGCCAGGGTGGAGAAAAACTGTTTTTT. The gene calls are TRBV27 and TRBJ1-4, with 8 bases that match TRBD1. The CDR3 is 15 amino acids. Germline V gene lookup returns CDR1 MNHEY and CDR2 SMNVEV (reference sequence). The junction had 10 bases not matched to a gene; V was cut back by 5 bases and J by 8 bases. The variable domain in full, with the rest retrieved from reference TRBV27 and TRBJ1-4, is EAQVTQNPRYLITVTGKKLTVTCSQNMNHEYMSWYRQDPGLGLRQIYYSMNVEVTDKGDVPEGYKVSRKEKRNFPLILESPSPNQTSLYFCASSPGGQGGEKLFFGSGTQLSVL.

This clone was observed a single time. This chain connects TRBV6-5 to TRBJ1-5, with D uncertain. Germline V gene lookup returns CDR1 MNHEY and CDR2 SVGAGI. Trimming cost V 0 bases and J 6 bases, with 12 bases left between them. This CDR3 contains 15 residues. The chain's CDR3 is CASSYSIEGGQPQHF. DNA of the CDR3: TGTGCCAGCAGTTACTCGATCGAGGGTGGTCAGCCCCAGCATTTT.

The V call is TRBV6-6, the J call TRBJ2-2, with D unresolved. The germline V and J ends were trimmed by 0 bases and 6 bases, with 8 bases remaining between them. Germline assignment: CDR1 MNHNY and CDR2 SVGAGI (reference sequence). CDR3 length: 14 residues. DNA of the CDR3: TGTGCCAGCAGTTACTCAAGCGTGGCCGGGGAGCTGTTTTTT. Translating it yields CASSYSSVAGELFF.

This chain joins TRBV27 and TRBJ2-3, with TRBD2 matching over 11 bases. V was clipped by 4 bases and J by 3 bases; unmatched bases: 6. Germline V gives CDR1 MNHEY, CDR2 SMNVEV (reference sequence). CDR3 length: 16 residues. The CDR3 loop reads CASSSAGLAATDTQYF. As DNA, the CDR3 is TGTGCCAGCAGTTCCGCGGGACTAGCGGCGACAGATACGCAGTATTTT.